This section outlines one TCR beta chain sequence together with its context. This specimen comes from a study of blood T cell repertoires in COVID-19. Background on the study: Samples representing acute and convalescent COVID-19 were sourced from the United States, Italy and Spain. The cDNA or gDNA used as material had been derived from T cells, B-cell-depleted T cells, or PBMCs.

The CDR3 runs to 15 residues. V lost 7 bases and J 5 bases, leaving 15 bases between the germline ends. Looked up from germline, CDR1 is LNHDA and CDR2 is SQIVND (reference sequence). Original processing methods: Estimation of nucleated cell counts was performed using reference gene primer amplification. Data came from immunoSEQ multiplex PCR; TCRdb stores just in-frame clones and leaves some out. From that table come the V and J calls and clone size; the DNA was used to work out D and trimming. Altogether about 170,000 clones are present, approximately 83% being singletons, with the ten largest covering approximately 11%.

Sequencing was carried out using peripheral blood. The TCR originated in a man aged 65 to 79 with active or convalescent COVID-19. The gene calls are TRBV19 and TRBJ1-6, with D perhaps TRBD1 (6 bases). The CDR3 region is CASTFRSGDNSPLHF. CDR3 coding DNA: TGTGCCAGTACCTTCCGTTCAGGGGATAATTCACCCCTCCACTTT.